Listed here are 15 T cell receptor beta chains from one sample, sequenced in a study of T cell changes during pregnancy in multiple sclerosis. Generated by immunoSEQ multiplex PCR, the TCRdb table keeps only in-frame clones and is missing some. The data show about 49,000 clones, with around 87% seen just once and just over 5% held by the top ten. The material sequenced was peripheral blood, taken after pregnancy. The receptors here all came from a female donor in good health, enrolled as a control in a pregnancy study.

This clone appeared a single time. This chain uses TRBV2 with TRBJ2-1, with 8 nucleotides matching TRBD1. This CDR3 spans 14 amino acids. V dropped 3 bases and J dropped 2; count of bases not matched to a gene: 0. Germline loops: CDR1 SNHLY, CDR2 FYNNEI. In DNA form, the CDR3 reads TGTGCCAGCAGTGACAGGGGGCCCTACAATGAGCAGTTCTTC. Amino acid sequence: CASSDRGPYNEQFF.

The chain couples TRBV10-2 to TRBJ1-1, with D perhaps TRBD1 (6 bases). Trimming pared 7 bases from V and 2 bases from J, leaving 17 bases between. CDR3 size: 15 residues. CDR1 is WSHSY and CDR2 is SAAADI in the germline V gene. The CDR3 reads CASTLSDRRNTEAFF. CDR3 bases: TGCGCCAGCACCCTCAGCGACAGGAGAAACACTGAAGCTTTCTTT.

CDR3 DNA: TGTGCCAGCAGCTTCGGACAGGGAAGCCCCTACGAGCAGTACTTC. The encoded protein is CASSFGQGSPYEQYF. The V gene is TRBV7-9, the J gene TRBJ2-7; 8 bases line up with TRBD1. The CDR3 totals 15 residues. Germline CDR1 reads SEHNR; CDR2 reads FQNEAQ (reference sequence). V shed 3 bases, J shed 2 bases, and the junction held 6 bases outside the gene matches.

This sequence joins TRBV2 and TRBJ2-5, with TRBD2 identical over 8 bases. Trimming cost V 4 bases and J 4 bases; bases outside gene matches: 11. Germline loops: CDR1 SNHLY, CDR2 FYNNEI. There are 16 residues in the CDR3. CDR3 sequence: CASSVLAGGQGETQYF. As DNA, the CDR3 is TGTGCCAGCAGTGTGCTGGCGGGGGGCCAGGGAGAGACCCAGTACTTC.

V is TRBV7-8 and J is TRBJ1-2, with D uncertain. Germline V CDR1 and CDR2: SGHVS, FQNEAQ. This CDR3 has 14 residues. Trimming stripped 5 bases from V and 3 bases from J, with 13 bases between. The CDR3 coding sequence is TGTGCCAGCAGCCTTAGTGACGGGGACTATGGCTACACCTTC. Its translation: CASSLSDGDYGYTF.

The rearrangement uses TRBV11-2 and TRBJ1-2; TRBD1 matches 8 bases. The CDR3 contains 15 residues. The junction had 8 bases not matched to a gene; V was cut back by 5 bases and J by 3 bases. The germline gives CDR1 SGHAT, CDR2 FQNNGV. For the CDR3, the DNA is TGTGCCAGCAGCCGTGGACAGGGTGTGGACTATGGCTACACCTTC. Translating gives CASSRGQGVDYGYTF.

This rearrangement joins TRBV28 to TRBJ1-2; 7 positions agree with TRBD1. This CDR3 is 12 amino acids long. Trimming at V came to 10 bases and at J to 8 bases, leaving 10 bases not matched to a gene. CDR1 MDHEN and CDR2 SYDVKM come from the germline V gene. The CDR3 loop reads CAISTGVSGYTF. The DNA for the CDR3 is TGTGCCATCAGCACAGGGGTTTCGGGCTACACCTTC.

The rearrangement links TRBV12-5 to TRBJ2-5; 9 bases agree with TRBD2. The trim removed 0 bases at V and 4 bases at J, leaving 9 bases unmatched. CDR1 is LGHNT, CDR2 FRNRAP, per germline. The CDR3 is 17 amino acids. The DNA for the CDR3 is TGTGCTAGTGGTTTGGTACGAGGCGGGGGGGCCGGAGAGACCCAGTACTTC. The encoded protein is CASGLVRGGGAGETQYF.

The J gene is TRBJ2-1, the V gene TRBV6-4, with D perhaps matching TRBD2 (5 bases). CDR3 length: 13 residues. CDR1 is MRHNA and CDR2 is SNTAGT in the germline V gene. V lost 3 bases and J 7 bases, leaving 10 bases between the germline ends. CDR3 residues: CASSEVGGNEQFF. In nucleotides, the CDR3 is TGTGCCAGCAGTGAAGTAGGAGGTAATGAGCAGTTCTTC.

V is TRBV7-6 and J is TRBJ1-3; 11 nucleotides agree with TRBD1. V dropped 5 bases and J dropped 0; count of bases not matched to a gene: 9. This CDR3 contains 18 residues. Germline-derived CDR1 and CDR2 are SGHVS and FNYEAQ. In DNA, the CDR3 is TGTGCCAGCAGCCCGCGGGACAGGGGGTTCCTCTCTGGAAACACCATATATTTT. Protein product: CASSPRDRGFLSGNTIYF. The full variable domain, rest sourced from reference TRBV7-6 and TRBJ1-3, is GAGVSQSPRYKVTKRGQDVALRCDPISGHVSLYWYRQALGQGPEFLTYFNYEAQQDKSGLPNDRFSAERPEGSISTLTIQRTEQRDSAMYRCASSPRDRGFLSGNTIYFGEGSWLTVV.

The chain joins TRBV18 to TRBJ2-3; 10 bases map to TRBD2. Germline V lookup: CDR1 KGHSH, CDR2 LQKENI. V lost 1 base, J lost 2 bases, and 3 bases stayed unmatched. The length of the CDR3 is 16 residues. The DNA of the CDR3 is TGTGCCAGCTCACCACTAGCGGGGGGCTACACAGATACGCAGTATTTT. It yields the protein CASSPLAGGYTDTQYF.

CDR3 nucleotide sequence: TGTGCCAGCAGCTTGGGCGGGGGTATAGCTTTCTTT. As protein: CASSLGGGIAFF. The chain combines TRBV11-3 with TRBJ1-1; D is perhaps TRBD1 (5 bases). Trimming pared 3 bases from V and 10 bases from J, leaving 12 bases between. This CDR3 is built from 12 residues. CDR1 and CDR2 from the germline V gene are SGHNT and YENEEA.

The gene calls are TRBV7-8 and TRBJ1-1; TRBD1 agrees at 11 bases. Trimming at V came to 5 bases and at J to 5 bases, leaving 4 bases not matched to a gene. Germline V gives CDR1 SGHVS, CDR2 FQNEAQ. This CDR3 spans 14 amino acids. As DNA, the CDR3 is TGTGCCAGCAGCGGAGGGACAGGGGGGACTGAAGCTTTCTTT. This codes for CASSGGTGGTEAFF.

The genes are TRBV28 and TRBJ1-5; TRBD1 aligns across 8 bases. Looked up from germline, CDR1 is MDHEN and CDR2 is SYDVKM. J gave up 2 bases and V 5 bases, and 5 bases lay outside the gene matches. This CDR3 region has 15 residues. In DNA, the CDR3 is TGTGCCAGCAGTGAAGACAGGGGAGGCAATCAGCCCCAGCATTTT. Its protein product is CASSEDRGGNQPQHF.

V and J are TRBV5-6 and TRBJ2-5; 7 bases line up with TRBD2. V trimming: 4 bases; J trimming: 2 bases; junction bases outside the gene matches: 5. There are 14 residues in the CDR3. Germline assignment: CDR1 SGHDT and CDR2 YYEEEE. For the CDR3, the DNA is TGTGCCAGCAGCAGAGCGGGGTTTCAAGAGACCCAGTACTTC. Translated, it gives CASSRAGFQETQYF.